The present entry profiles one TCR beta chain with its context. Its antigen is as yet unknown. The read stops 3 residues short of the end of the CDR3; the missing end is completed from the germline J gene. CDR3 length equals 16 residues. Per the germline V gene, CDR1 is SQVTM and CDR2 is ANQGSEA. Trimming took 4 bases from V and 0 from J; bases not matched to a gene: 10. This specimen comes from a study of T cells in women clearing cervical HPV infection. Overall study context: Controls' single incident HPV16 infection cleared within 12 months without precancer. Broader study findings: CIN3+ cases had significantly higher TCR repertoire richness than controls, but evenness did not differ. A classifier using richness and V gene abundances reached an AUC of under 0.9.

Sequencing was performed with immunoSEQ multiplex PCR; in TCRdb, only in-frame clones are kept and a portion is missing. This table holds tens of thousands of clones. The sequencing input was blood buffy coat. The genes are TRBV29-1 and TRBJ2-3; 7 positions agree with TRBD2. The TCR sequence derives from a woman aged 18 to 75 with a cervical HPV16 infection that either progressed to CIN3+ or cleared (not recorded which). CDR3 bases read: TGCAGCGTTGGAGGAGGGGAGGGTTTTAGCACAGATACG. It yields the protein CSVGGGEGFSTDT. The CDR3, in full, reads CSVGGGEGFSTDTQYF.